The 21 T cell receptor beta chains reported below all come from one sample, sequenced in a study of early T cells in non-severe SARS-CoV-2 infection. TCRdb analysed the 5' RACE reads with MiXCR anew, one entry per CDR3 protein. The sample shows over 50,000 distinct CDR3 sequences, 10% to 11% of them seen only once. Sequenced sample: whole blood. The receptors come from an adult who was a healthcare worker with PCR-confirmed SARS-CoV-2 infection or an uninfected control (not recorded which).

This clonotype showed up many times. V gene TRBV18 combines with J gene TRBJ1-3; D is uncertain. This CDR3 has 14 residues. V dropped 1 base and J dropped 2 bases, with 6 bases sitting between them. The germline gives CDR1 KGHSH, CDR2 LQKENI. Here the CDR3 DNA reads TGTGCCAGCTCACCACAGGGAACTGGAAACACCATATATTTT. This sequence encodes CASSPQGTGNTIYF.

V gene TRBV9 combines with J gene TRBJ1-3; D call uncertain. Trimming left V 0 bases short and J 1 base short, with 11 bases between. Germline CDR1 and CDR2: SGDLS and YYNGEE. This CDR3 is 16 amino acids long. The chain's CDR3 is CASSVVPEPSGNTIYF. DNA for the CDR3: TGTGCCAGCAGCGTAGTTCCGGAACCGTCTGGAAACACCATATATTTT.

This clonotype occurred a few times. CDR3: CASTRTENSPLHF. As DNA, the CDR3 is TGCGCCAGCACCCGGACAGAGAATTCACCCCTCCACTTT. The chain links TRBV10-2 to TRBJ1-6; D is possibly TRBD1 (6 bases). This CDR3 contains 13 residues. From germline, CDR1 is WSHSY and CDR2 SAAADI. V was clipped by 7 bases and J by 7 bases, with 11 bases between them.

This clonotype was counted a few times. V usage is TRBV3-1 and J usage is TRBJ1-1; D gene ambiguous. Germline assignment: CDR1 LGHDT and CDR2 YNNKEL (reference sequence). This CDR3 contains 12 residues. V was shortened by 7 bases and J by 1 base, with 7 bases between the two germline ends. CDR3: CASTEKNTEAFF. CDR3 in DNA: TGTGCCAGCACCGAGAAGAACACTGAAGCTTTCTTT.

A few counts support this clonotype. The junction and the germline gene differ at one end; a read error may be behind it. The chain links TRBV7-9 to TRBJ1-2, with D unclear. There are 15 residues in the CDR3. CDR1 SEHNR and CDR2 FQNEAQ come from the germline V gene (reference sequence). CDR3 sequence reads: CASSLGRVMHYGYTF. CDR3 nucleotides: TGTGCTAGCAGCTTAGGGCGGGTGATGCACTATGGCTACACCTTC.

In this sample, this clonotype turned up many times. The J gene is TRBJ1-5, the V gene TRBV20-1; unclear D gene. This CDR3 is built from 12 residues. Trimming removed 1 base from V and 3 bases from J, with 4 bases in between. Germline V gene data show CDR1 as DFQATT and CDR2 as SNEGSKA (reference sequence). The CDR3 region is CSARVANQPQHF. DNA for the CDR3: TGCAGTGCTAGAGTGGCCAATCAGCCCCAGCATTTT.

The chain joins TRBV7-2 to TRBJ2-3; a weak D match, TRBD2 (5 bases). The CDR3 extends over 15 amino acids. Germline V lookup: CDR1 SGHTA, CDR2 FQGNSA. V was trimmed by 4 bases and J by 5 bases, leaving 16 bases between them. CDR3 nucleotides: TGTGCCAGCAGCTCCTGGGGTGGTGGAGGAGATACGCAGTATTTT. This translates into CASSSWGGGGDTQYF.

This clonotype appeared once. V usage is TRBV12-3 or TRBV12-4 and J usage is TRBJ2-7; D may be TRBD2 (6 bases). The CDR3 contains 13 residues. V lost 3 bases and J 2 bases, leaving 8 bases between the germline ends. The DNA of the CDR3 is TGTGCCAGCAGTTTGGGGGGTACCTACGAGCAGTACTTC. Protein: CASSLGGTYEQYF.

This clonotype was picked up many times. The chain recombines TRBV3-1 with TRBJ2-5; the D gene is possibly TRBD1 (7 bases). This CDR3 is built from 14 residues. Between the trimmed V and J ends, which lost 4 bases and 7 bases, there was a span of 16 bases. Germline V lookup: CDR1 LGHDT, CDR2 YNNKEL (reference sequence). The CDR3 sequence: CASSLPQGGGTQYF. The DNA of the CDR3 is TGTGCCAGCAGCCTCCCCCAGGGGGGAGGGACCCAGTACTTC.

The chain joins TRBV7-9 to TRBJ1-4, with D maybe TRBD1 (6 bases). The germline V gene has CDR1 SEHNR and CDR2 FQNEAQ (reference sequence). This CDR3 comprises 14 residues. V lost 5 bases and J lost 8, with 15 bases in between. The CDR3 DNA follows: TGTGCCAGCAGCGAATGGGGGCCTAGAGAAAAACTGTTTTTT. Residues: CASSEWGPREKLFF.

In this sample, this clonotype turned up a few times. V is TRBV27 and J is TRBJ1-1; 7 nucleotides match TRBD1. Trimming at V came to 0 bases and at J to 8 bases, leaving 6 bases not matched to a gene. Germline loops: CDR1 MNHEY, CDR2 SMNVEV (reference sequence). This CDR3 spans 14 amino acids. The CDR3 nucleotides are TGTGCCAGCAGTTTATCGGCTAGACAGGGAGAAGCTTTCTTT. It codes for CASSLSARQGEAFF.

This clonotype occurred many times. This chain connects TRBV7-6 to TRBJ2-3; a weak D match, TRBD2 (7 bases). V was clipped by 3 bases and J by 6 bases, with 19 bases between them. This CDR3 has 16 amino acids. CDR1 and CDR2 (germline): SGHVS, FNYEAQ. CDR3 bases: TGTGCCAGCAGCTTGCAAGGGGGGGCCCTCGGGGATACGCAGTATTTT. It encodes CASSLQGGALGDTQYF. The full variable domain, rest sourced from reference TRBV7-6 and TRBJ2-3, is GAGVSQSPRYKVTKRGQDVALRCDPISGHVSLYWYRQALGQGPEFLTYFNYEAQQDKSGLPNDRFSAERPEGSISTLTIQRTEQRDSAMYRCASSLQGGALGDTQYFGPGTRLTVL.

This clonotype was recorded a few times. The V gene is TRBV20-1, the J gene TRBJ1-1; no reliable D call. Per germline, CDR1 DFQATT and CDR2 SNEGSKA (reference sequence). Trimming took 0 bases from V and 0 from J, leaving 8 bases between them. The CDR3 runs to 14 residues. This chain's CDR3 is CSAREGGMNTEAFF. The CDR3 DNA follows: TGCAGTGCTAGAGAGGGAGGGATGAACACTGAAGCTTTCTTT.

This clonotype showed up just a few times. This chain links TRBV6-5 with TRBJ1-2, with D maybe TRBD1 (6 bases). Trimming cost V 11 bases and J 4 bases, with 20 bases left between them. The CDR3 sequence is 14 residues long. Looked up from germline, CDR1 is MNHEY and CDR2 is SVGAGI. The CDR3 region is CAVSPQGGGYGYTF. CDR3 sequence (DNA): TGTGCCGTCAGCCCACAGGGCGGTGGCTATGGCTACACCTTC.

This clonotype was counted ten times or more. This chain joins TRBV10-3 and TRBJ2-4, with TRBD1 matching over 9 bases. V trimming: 0 bases; J trimming: 5 bases; junction bases outside the gene matches: 8. This CDR3 spans 17 amino acids. Germline V gives CDR1 ENHRY, CDR2 SYGVKD. CDR3 nucleotide sequence: TGTGCCATCAGTGAGTCCGGGGGAGGACAGGGGCAAAACATTCAGTACTTC. Translated, it gives CAISESGGGQGQNIQYF.

Ten or more counts support this clonotype. The V and J genes are TRBV7-2 and TRBJ1-1, with TRBD1 matching 7 bases. This CDR3 is built from 17 residues. The germline V gene encodes CDR1 SGHTA and CDR2 FQGNSA. Losses at the gene ends were 1 base for V and 0 bases for J; bases not matched to a gene: 8. CDR3 sequence (DNA): TGTGCCAGCAGCTTAGTAAGACTGGGACAGTTGAACACTGAAGCTTTCTTT. This translates into CASSLVRLGQLNTEAFF.

In its sample, this clonotype was seen many times. The chain combines TRBV7-8 with TRBJ1-6, with D possibly TRBD1 on 6 matching bases. Trimming took off 5 bases at V and 0 bases at J, with 8 bases between the two ends. Germline V lookup: CDR1 SGHVS, CDR2 FQNEAQ. There are 15 residues in the CDR3. The CDR3 DNA reads TGTGCCAGCAGCCCAGGGGTCTCCTATAATTCACCCCTCCACTTT. It codes for CASSPGVSYNSPLHF.

This clonotype was recorded at least ten times. J is TRBJ2-7 and V is TRBV7-9; 12 bases agree with TRBD1. From germline, CDR1 is SEHNR and CDR2 FQNEAQ (reference sequence). This CDR3 spans 14 amino acids. V lost 5 bases and J lost 4; bases outside the gene matches: 3. Here the CDR3 DNA reads TGTGCCAGCAGCCCGGGACAGGGGGCTTACGAGCAGTACTTC. It encodes CASSPGQGAYEQYF.

This chain links TRBV20-1 with TRBJ2-1, with a weak D call TRBD2 (5 bases). The ends were cut back, 3 bases at V and 9 bases at J, with 18 bases in the middle. This CDR3 has 14 residues. CDR1 and CDR2 (germline): DFQATT, SNEGSKA (reference sequence). CDR3 residues: CSASGLAPFSEQFF. CDR3 nucleotide sequence: TGCAGTGCTAGTGGGCTAGCTCCCTTTTCTGAGCAGTTCTTC.

CDR3 nucleotide sequence: TGCAGCGGGTCCCGGGGGACAGGGGGCCAAGAGACCCAGTACTTC. Its translation is CSGSRGTGGQETQYF. The gene calls are TRBV29-1 and TRBJ2-5; TRBD1 matches 11 bases. The CDR3 is 15 amino acids. Germline loops: CDR1 SQVTM, CDR2 ANQGSEA. The ends lost 7 bases at V and 1 base at J; junction bases unmatched: 8.

This clonotype was observed a few times. The chain links TRBV28 to TRBJ1-6; TRBD1 matches at 8 bases. Trimming removed 6 bases from V and 9 bases from J; junction bases left unmatched: 1. The CDR3 runs to 12 residues. Germline CDR1 MDHEN, CDR2 SYDVKM. Written as DNA, the CDR3 is TGTGCCAGCAGGACAGGGGTTTCACCCCTCCACTTT. It codes for CASRTGVSPLHF.